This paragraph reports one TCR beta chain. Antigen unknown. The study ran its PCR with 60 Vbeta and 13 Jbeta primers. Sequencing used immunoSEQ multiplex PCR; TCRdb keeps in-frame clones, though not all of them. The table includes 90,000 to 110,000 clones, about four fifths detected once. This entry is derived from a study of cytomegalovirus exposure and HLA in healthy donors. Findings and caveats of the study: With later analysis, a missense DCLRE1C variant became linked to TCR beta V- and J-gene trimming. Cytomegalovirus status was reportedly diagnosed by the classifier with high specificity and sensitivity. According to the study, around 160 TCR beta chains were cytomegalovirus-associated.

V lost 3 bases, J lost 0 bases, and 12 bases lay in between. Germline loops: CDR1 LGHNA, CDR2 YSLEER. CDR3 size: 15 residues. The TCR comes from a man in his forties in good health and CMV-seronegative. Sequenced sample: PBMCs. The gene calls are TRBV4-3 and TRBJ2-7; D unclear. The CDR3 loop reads CASSQAAASSYEQYF. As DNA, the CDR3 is TGCGCCAGCAGCCAGGCGGCGGCCAGCTCCTACGAGCAGTACTTC.